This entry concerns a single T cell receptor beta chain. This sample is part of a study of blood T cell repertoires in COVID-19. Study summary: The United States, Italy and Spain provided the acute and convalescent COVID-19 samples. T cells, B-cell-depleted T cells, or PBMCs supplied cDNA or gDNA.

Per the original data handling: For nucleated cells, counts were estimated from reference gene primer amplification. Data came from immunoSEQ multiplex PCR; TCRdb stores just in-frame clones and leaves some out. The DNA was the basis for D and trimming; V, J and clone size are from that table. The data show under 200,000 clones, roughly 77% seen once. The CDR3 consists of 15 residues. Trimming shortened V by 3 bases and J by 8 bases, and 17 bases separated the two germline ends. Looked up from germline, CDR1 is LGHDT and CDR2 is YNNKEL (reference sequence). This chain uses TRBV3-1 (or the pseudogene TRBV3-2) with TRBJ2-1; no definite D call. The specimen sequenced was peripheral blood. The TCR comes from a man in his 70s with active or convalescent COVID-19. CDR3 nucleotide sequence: TGTGCCAGCAGCCATCGAGATCCGAAACGGGATGAGCAGTTCTTC. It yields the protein CASSHRDPKRDEQFF.